These 10 T cell receptor beta chains were all obtained from the same sample, sequenced in a study of radiation and T cells in renal cell carcinoma. Noted time point: baseline pretreatment blood. Noted treatment: 15 Gy SBRT to primary tumor, nephrectomy 4 weeks later. Libraries were prepared by immunoSEQ multiplex PCR; TCRdb keeps only in-frame clonotypes and omits some of them. The table includes 110,000 to 150,000 clones, 83% detected once. The sample in question was blood, obtained from a patient whose treatment included radiotherapy and nephrectomy. The receptors were gathered from a woman aged 50 to 65 with renal cell carcinoma.

The V gene is TRBV10-2, the J gene TRBJ2-3; D is unresolved. Germline values: CDR1 WSHSY, CDR2 SAAADI. V was shortened by 2 bases and J by 5 bases, with 5 bases between the two germline ends. The length of the CDR3 is 12 residues. CDR3 nucleotides: TGCGCCAGCAGTGAGGGCGAAGATACGCAGTATTTT. Encoded protein: CASSEGEDTQYF.

DNA for the CDR3: TGTGCCAGCAGCTTACGCGGTGGAAACATTCAGTACTTC. Its translation: CASSLRGGNIQYF. The V gene is TRBV7-2, the J gene TRBJ2-4; the D is unclear. CDR3 length equals 13 residues. V was cut by 2 bases and J by 6 bases, with 8 bases left in between. CDR1 and CDR2 (germline): SGHTA, FQGNSA.

The gene calls are TRBV19 and TRBJ1-2; the D gene is possibly TRBD1 (6 bases). The V and J ends lost 4 bases and 7 bases respectively, with 10 bases between them. The V gene's germline CDR1 is LNHDA and CDR2 SQIVND (reference sequence). This CDR3 is built from 12 residues. The CDR3: CASSRNRAGYTF. DNA for the CDR3: TGTGCCAGTAGTAGGAACAGGGCTGGCTACACCTTC. Drawing the rest from reference TRBV19 and TRBJ1-2, the complete variable domain is DGGITQSPKYLFRKEGQNVTLSCEQNLNHDAMYWYRQDPGQGLRLIYYSQIVNDFQKGDIAEGYSVSREKKESFPLTVTSAQKNPTAFYLCASSRNRAGYTFGSGTRLTVV.

This clone was detected once. One end of the junction fails to match germline, which may point to a read error. CDR3 DNA sequence: TGTGCCAGCAGCCCCCCGTCCGGCCGGTCAGGGGACTTC. It is translated as CASSPPSGRSGDF. The chain uses TRBV7-2 and TRBJ2-7; D perhaps matches TRBD1 (6 bases). CDR3 length equals 13 residues. Germline CDR1 is SGHTA and CDR2 is FQGNSA.

This clone showed up just once. The gene calls are TRBV2 and TRBJ1-1; no firm D call. CDR1 is SNHLY, CDR2 FYNNEI, per germline. The CDR3 loop spans 13 amino acids. V lost 6 bases to trimming and J lost 2 bases, with 10 bases between them. The CDR3 coding sequence is TGTGCCAGCAGCACGGGCCGCAACACTGAAGCTTTCTTT. It yields the protein CASSTGRNTEAFF.

The chain carries TRBV5-4 and TRBJ1-1; the match to TRBD1 covers 7 bases. The germline V gene has CDR1 SGHNT and CDR2 YYREEE (reference sequence). The CDR3 is 16 amino acids. V gave up 4 bases and J gave up 1 base; unmatched junction bases: 10. Here the CDR3 reads CASSLARGSGNTEAFF. Here the CDR3 DNA reads TGTGCCAGCAGCCTAGCCAGGGGGTCAGGGAACACTGAAGCTTTCTTT.

The chain couples TRBV18 to TRBJ1-1; D is possibly TRBD1 (5 bases). Germline V gene lookup returns CDR1 KGHSH and CDR2 LQKENI. The V end lost 5 bases, the J end lost 4 bases, and 14 bases lay between the germline ends. The CDR3 has 14 amino acids. CDR3 nucleotide sequence: TGTGCCAGCTCAGCCTGGGGGGGGAGCACTGAAGCTTTCTTT. This encodes CASSAWGGSTEAFF. The variable domain in full, completed from reference TRBV18 and TRBJ1-1, reads NAGVMQNPRHLVRRRGQEARLRCSPMKGHSHVYWYRQLPEEGLKFMVYLQKENIIDESGMPKERFSAEFPKEGPSILRIQQVVRGDSAAYFCASSAWGGSTEAFFGQGTRLTVV.

The chain is built from TRBV30 and TRBJ2-7; D is unresolved. With 1 base removed from V and 6 bases from J, the gap between germline ends came to 13 bases. This CDR3 is 13 amino acids long. The germline V gene has CDR1 GTSNPN and CDR2 SVGIG (reference sequence). The CDR3 DNA sequence: TGTGCCTGGAGTGCATTAAGTCTTTCCGAGCAGTACTTC. It codes for CAWSALSLSEQYF.

The V gene is TRBV25-1, the J gene TRBJ2-3, with TRBD2 matching 7 bases. The ends lost 5 bases at V and 0 bases at J; junction bases unmatched: 14. Germline loops: CDR1 MGHDK, CDR2 SYGVNS. This CDR3 has 18 residues. The CDR3 reads CASSPILASRLSTDTQYF. The CDR3 DNA is TGTGCCAGCAGTCCAATACTAGCGTCCCGACTTAGCACAGATACGCAGTATTTT.

The gene calls are TRBV18 and TRBJ2-7; TRBD2 agrees at 7 bases. V trimming: 6 bases; J trimming: 6 bases; junction bases outside the gene matches: 8. CDR3 length equals 13 residues. CDR1 is KGHSH and CDR2 is LQKENI in the germline V gene. Here the CDR3 reads CASSPAREAEQYF. The CDR3 DNA is TGTGCCAGCTCCCCAGCCCGGGAGGCCGAGCAGTACTTC.